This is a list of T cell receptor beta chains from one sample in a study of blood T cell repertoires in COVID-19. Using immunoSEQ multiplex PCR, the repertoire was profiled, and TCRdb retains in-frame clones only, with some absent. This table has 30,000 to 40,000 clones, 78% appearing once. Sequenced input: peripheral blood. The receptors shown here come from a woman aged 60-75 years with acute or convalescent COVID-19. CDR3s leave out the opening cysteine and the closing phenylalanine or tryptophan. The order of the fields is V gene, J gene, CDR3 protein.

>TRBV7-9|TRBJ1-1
ASSSEYRGNTEAF
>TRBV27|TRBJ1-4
ASSLGRTSNEKLF
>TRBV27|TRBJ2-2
ASSGPGVTGELF
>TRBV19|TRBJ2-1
ASKGTGGPGGGYNEQF
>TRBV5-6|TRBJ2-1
ASSSGVAGGDEQF
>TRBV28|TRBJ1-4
ASSPTGGSNEKLF
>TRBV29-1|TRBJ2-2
SAGTVNTGELF
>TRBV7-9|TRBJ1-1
ASSSEGVWTEAF
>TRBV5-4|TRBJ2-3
ASSYITDTQY
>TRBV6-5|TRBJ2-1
ASIDGTGGRNEQF
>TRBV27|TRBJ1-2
ASSFQGGEPGYT
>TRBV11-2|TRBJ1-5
ASSLEGQGPQH
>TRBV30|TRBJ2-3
AWSGVALAGGRYTQY
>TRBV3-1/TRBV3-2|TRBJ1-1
ASSQAPSLRAEAF
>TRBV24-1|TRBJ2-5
ATSGRDVLQETQY
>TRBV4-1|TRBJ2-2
ASSHRLAGVTNTGELF
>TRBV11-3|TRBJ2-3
ASSLGDRASSDTQY
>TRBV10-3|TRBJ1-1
GIGQKPYPNTEAF
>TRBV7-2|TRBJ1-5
ASSLGRVGNQPQH
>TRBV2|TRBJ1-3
ATEIQGLKSTSGNTIY
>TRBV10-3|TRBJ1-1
AISEAGDLNTEAF
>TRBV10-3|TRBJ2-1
ATRQNNEQF
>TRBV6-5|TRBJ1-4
ASGRQGAGEKLF